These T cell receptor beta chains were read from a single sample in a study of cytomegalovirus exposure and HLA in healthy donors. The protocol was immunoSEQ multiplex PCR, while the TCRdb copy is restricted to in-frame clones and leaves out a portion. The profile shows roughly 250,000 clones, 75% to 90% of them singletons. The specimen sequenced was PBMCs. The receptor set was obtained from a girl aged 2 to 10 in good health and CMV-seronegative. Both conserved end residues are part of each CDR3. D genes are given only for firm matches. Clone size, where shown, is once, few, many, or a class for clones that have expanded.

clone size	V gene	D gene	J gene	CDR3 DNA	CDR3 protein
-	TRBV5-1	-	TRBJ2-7	TGCGCCAGCAGCTTGGTGGCGGTGGGACTTCGGGCCCACGAGCAGTACTTC	CASSLVAVGLRAHEQYF
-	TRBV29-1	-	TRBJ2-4	TGCAGCGTTGCGGGTTTCCTAAACATTCAGTACTTC	CSVAGFLNIQYF
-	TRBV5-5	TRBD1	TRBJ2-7	TGTGCCAGCAGCTTGGACTACCGGGACAGGGCCAACTCAGGGCAGTACTTC	CASSLDYRDRANSGQYF
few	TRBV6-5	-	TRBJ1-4	TGTGCCAGCAGTTACTCCTGGGGGGGGGAAAAACTGTTTTTT	CASSYSWGGEKLFF
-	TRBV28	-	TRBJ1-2	TGTGCCAGCAGTTATAAATCGTATGGCTACACCTTC	CASSYKSYGYTF
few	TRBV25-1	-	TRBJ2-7	TGTGCCAGCAGTGCTTACCGGGAAACGGAACAGTACTTC	CASSAYRETEQYF
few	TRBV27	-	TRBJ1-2	TGTGCCAGCAGCAAACAGGGCACCTATGGCTACACCTTC	CASSKQGTYGYTF
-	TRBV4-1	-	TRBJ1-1	TGCGCCAGCAGGCGTTTTTGGACAGTGAACACTGAAGCTTTCTTT	CASRRFWTVNTEAFF
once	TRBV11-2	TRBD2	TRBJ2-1	TGTGCCAGCAGCGCTAATAGCGGGAGCTCCTACAATGAGCAGTTCTTC	CASSANSGSSYNEQFF
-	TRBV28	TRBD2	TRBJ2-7	TGTGCCAGCAGTTTTTTGGCTAGCGGGATGACTACGACCTACGAGCAGTACTTC	CASSFLASGMTTTYEQYF
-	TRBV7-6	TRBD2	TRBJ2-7	TGTGCCAGCAGCCCCTCCCTTGGGCGGGAGGAGCAGAACGAGCAGTACTTC	CASSPSLGREEQNEQYF
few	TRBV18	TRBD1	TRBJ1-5	TGTGCCAGCTCACCTACAGGGGACGGCAATCAGCCCCAGCATTTT	CASSPTGDGNQPQHF
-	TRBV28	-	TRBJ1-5	TGTGCCAGCAGAGCTCTACAGGTTAAAAATCAGCCCCAGCATTTT	CASRALQVKNQPQHF